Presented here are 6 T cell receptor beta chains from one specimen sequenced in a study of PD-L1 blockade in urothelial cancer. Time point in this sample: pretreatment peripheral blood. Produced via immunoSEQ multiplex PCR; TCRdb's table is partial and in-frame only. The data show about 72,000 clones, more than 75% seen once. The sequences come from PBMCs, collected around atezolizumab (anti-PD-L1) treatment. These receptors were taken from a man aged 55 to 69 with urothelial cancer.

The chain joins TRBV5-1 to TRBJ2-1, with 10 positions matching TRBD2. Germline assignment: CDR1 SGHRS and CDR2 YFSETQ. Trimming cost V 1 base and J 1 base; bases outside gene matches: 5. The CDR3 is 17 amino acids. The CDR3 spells CASSLTHSGGSYNEQFF. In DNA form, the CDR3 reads TGCGCCAGCAGCTTGACCCATAGCGGGGGGTCCTACAATGAGCAGTTCTTC.

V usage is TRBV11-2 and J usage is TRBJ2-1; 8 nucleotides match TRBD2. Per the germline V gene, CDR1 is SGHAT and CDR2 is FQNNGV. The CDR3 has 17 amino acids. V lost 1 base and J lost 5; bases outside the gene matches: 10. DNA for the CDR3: TGTGCCAGCAGCTTAGGCCCCCCAACTAGCGGAAACAATGAGCAGTTCTTC. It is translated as CASSLGPPTSGNNEQFF.

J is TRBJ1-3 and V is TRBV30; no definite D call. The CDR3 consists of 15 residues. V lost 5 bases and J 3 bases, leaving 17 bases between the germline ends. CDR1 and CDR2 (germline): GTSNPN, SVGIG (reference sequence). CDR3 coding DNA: TGTGCCTGGGGCTCGAGACTGCCCTATGGAAACACCATATATTTT. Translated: CAWGSRLPYGNTIYF.

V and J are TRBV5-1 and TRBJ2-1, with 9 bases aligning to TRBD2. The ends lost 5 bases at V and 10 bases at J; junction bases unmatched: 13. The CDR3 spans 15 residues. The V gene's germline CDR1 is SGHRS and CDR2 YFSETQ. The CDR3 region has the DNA TGCGCCAGCAGACAGGCTGGCGGGGGGGCCTTGGAGCAGTTCTTC. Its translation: CASRQAGGGALEQFF.

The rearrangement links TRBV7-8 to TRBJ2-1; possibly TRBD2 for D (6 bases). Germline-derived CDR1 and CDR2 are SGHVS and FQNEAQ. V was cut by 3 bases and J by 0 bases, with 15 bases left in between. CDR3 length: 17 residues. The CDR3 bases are TGTGCCAGCAGCTTCCATTTGAGGGGAGGCTCCTACAATGAGCAGTTCTTC. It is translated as CASSFHLRGGSYNEQFF.

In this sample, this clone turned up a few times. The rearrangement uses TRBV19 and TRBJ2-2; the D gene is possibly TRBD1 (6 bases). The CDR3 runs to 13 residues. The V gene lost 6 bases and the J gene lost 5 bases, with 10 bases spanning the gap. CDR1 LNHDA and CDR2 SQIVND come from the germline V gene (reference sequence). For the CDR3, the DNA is TGTGCCAGTAGACCCCAGGGGACCGGGGAGCTGTTTTTT. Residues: CASRPQGTGELFF.